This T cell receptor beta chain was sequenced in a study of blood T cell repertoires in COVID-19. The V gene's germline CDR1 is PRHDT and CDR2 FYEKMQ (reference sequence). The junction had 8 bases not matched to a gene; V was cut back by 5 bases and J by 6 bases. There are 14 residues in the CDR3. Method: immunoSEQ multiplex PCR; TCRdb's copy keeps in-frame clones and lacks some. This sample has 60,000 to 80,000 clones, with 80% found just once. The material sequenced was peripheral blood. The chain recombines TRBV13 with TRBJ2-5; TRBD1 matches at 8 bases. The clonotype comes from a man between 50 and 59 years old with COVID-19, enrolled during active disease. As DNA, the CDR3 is TGTGCCAGCAGCCTGCGGACAGGGAGCCAGACCCAGTACTTC. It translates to CASSLRTGSQTQYF.